This TCR beta chain was sequenced for a study of cytomegalovirus exposure and HLA in healthy donors (dated by TCRdb to about 2017). Background on the whole study: The 550 to 750 repertoires of the first cohort and the 110 or so validation repertoires were produced on the same platform, according to a later analysis. The study aimed to test whether cataloging public T cell receptors could reveal signatures of past pathogen exposure. In addition to the first cohort of several hundred subjects, a separate validation cohort of 100 to 150 different subjects was used. To predict cytomegalovirus infection status, the study combined high-throughput TCR immunosequencing, statistical association of individual TCRs with disease status, and machine learning. The investigation overall reported the following: Cytomegalovirus status was reported to be diagnosed by the classifier with high specificity and sensitivity in both the original and validation cohorts. The authors suggested that the approach could potentially be extended to other disease states and immunological phenotypes. Three of the identified cytomegalovirus-associated TCR beta chains were confirmed in vitro to be specific for cytomegalovirus antigens. Most TCR sequences were seen in very few donors, while some public TCRs were found in many individuals. A later analysis found that TCRs clustered in the first cohort also tended to co-occur in the roughly 120 validation repertoires, with approximately 93% of cluster scores above 0. A total of roughly 160 TCR beta chains were listed by the study as associated with cytomegalovirus. A later analysis lacked HLA typing for the validation cohort, so it scored co-occurrence in that cohort across all 120 repertoires.

A remark on this clone: Its antigen is not yet known. Qualities for individual bases were not recorded, and no much larger clone is one base off.

Libraries were made using the immunoSEQ multiplex PCR assay. On the authors' methods: A statistical classification framework was built to diagnose cytomegalovirus status from the catalog of TCR beta chain sequences. In TCRdb, the immuneACCESS table is reduced to in-frame sequences with V and J assigned. These tables do not hold every clone; where another copy was compared, an unresolved V gene accounts for under half, and the others remain unexplained. The DNA gave D and trimming, while V, J and clone size come from that table. Counted in this sample were 150,000 to 200,000 clones; approximately 80% of them appeared once. The top ten constitute about 7% of the sample. V loses 6 bases, J loses 4 bases, and the germline ends lie 7 bases apart. The CDR3 covers 12 residues, taking in both the cysteine and the phenylalanine. CDR3 DNA is the only sequence kept; it has 36 bases, read in frame from the first base. CDR1 and CDR2 are read off the germline V gene (reference sequence) as LNHDA and SQIVND.

The donors belonged to the validation cohort of around 110 subjects, which was separate from the approximately 700-subject first cohort. The chain was built from TRBV19 and TRBJ1-5; the D segment cannot be called with confidence. Sequencing input: PBMCs. This sequence originates from a man younger than 35 in good health and CMV-seropositive. Read as DNA, the sequence is TGTGCCAGTAGATTGGAGAATCAGCCCCAGCATTTT. This gives the protein CASRLENQPQHF.